The 7 T cell receptor beta chains in this list originate from one sample, sequenced in a study of T cells in narcolepsy. Assay used: immunoSEQ multiplex PCR; TCRdb lists only in-frame clones, some missing. The data contain tens of thousands of clones, approximately 89% of them seen just once; the ten biggest clones take up around 0.92%. Sequenced: memory (CD45RA-) CD4+ T cells from blood. Receptors were obtained from a human donor in good health.

The chain recombines TRBV7-3 with TRBJ2-1, with 9 bases fitting TRBD2. Trimming cost V 5 bases and J 5 bases; bases outside gene matches: 7. Germline V gene data show CDR1 as SGHTA and CDR2 as FQGTGA. This CDR3 contains 15 residues. CDR3 loop: CASSRNSGGHNEQFF. The DNA for the CDR3 is TGTGCCAGCAGCAGAAATAGCGGGGGCCACAATGAGCAGTTCTTC.

The chain is built from TRBV15 and TRBJ2-3, with D possibly TRBD2 on 6 matching bases. This CDR3 spans 15 amino acids. CDR1 is LNHNV and CDR2 is YYDKDF in the germline V gene (reference sequence). V was clipped by 0 bases and J by 2 bases, with 9 bases between them. The CDR3: CATSREGLYTDTQYF. DNA of the CDR3: TGTGCCACCAGCAGAGAAGGACTATACACAGATACGCAGTATTTT.

This CDR3 reads CASSLAVRVWAFF. CDR3 sequence (DNA): TGTGCCAGCAGCTTAGCGGTTCGAGTGTGGGCTTTCTTT. The chain links TRBV7-2 to TRBJ1-1; D gene unclear. The germline V gene encodes CDR1 SGHTA and CDR2 FQGNSA. CDR3 length: 13 amino acids. V was cut by 0 bases and J by 11 bases, with 13 bases left in between.

The gene calls are TRBV21-1 and TRBJ2-4; TRBD2 is the table's D call, not checked against the DNA. TRBV21-1 is a documented pseudogene. CDR3 length: 16 amino acids. CDR3 in DNA: TGTGCCAGCAGCGTACCTAGCGGGAAGGGTTGGGACATTCAGTACTTC. Amino acid sequence: CASSVPSGKGWDIQYF.

The V gene is TRBV19, the J gene TRBJ2-1; TRBD1 agrees at 9 bases. V shed 7 bases and J 4 bases; nucleotides not matched to a gene: 11. The CDR3 spans 16 residues. Germline V gives CDR1 LNHDA, CDR2 SQIVND (reference sequence). CDR3 protein: CASTPHRDRAYNEQFF. CDR3 nucleotides: TGTGCCAGTACTCCCCACCGGGACAGGGCGTACAATGAGCAGTTCTTC.

The genes are TRBV19 and TRBJ2-7, with TRBD1 matching over 7 bases. V lost 7 bases and J lost 5; bases outside the gene matches: 14. This CDR3 is built from 15 residues. The germline V gene encodes CDR1 LNHDA and CDR2 SQIVND (reference sequence). The DNA for the CDR3 is TGTGCCAGTAAGAGTAGATTTCAGGGGGATAACGAGCAGTACTTC. It is translated as CASKSRFQGDNEQYF.

The J gene is TRBJ1-5, the V gene TRBV7-2; 11 nucleotides match TRBD1. Germline V gives CDR1 SGHTA, CDR2 FQGNSA. The CDR3 sequence is 16 residues long. V lost 0 bases to trimming and J lost 7 bases; unmatched junction nucleotides: 5. The CDR3 DNA follows: TGTGCCAGCAGCTTAGCGGGACAGGGGGTACGGCAGCCCCAGCATTTT. Its protein is CASSLAGQGVRQPQHF. Full variable domain (remainder filled in from reference TRBV7-2 and TRBJ1-5): GAGVSQSPSNKVTEKGKDVELRCDPISGHTALYWYRQSLGQGLEFLIYFQGNSAPDKSGLPSDRFSAERTGGSVSTLTIQRTQQEDSAVYLCASSLAGQGVRQPQHFGDGTRLSIL.